Presented here are 15 T cell receptor beta chains from one specimen sequenced in a study of tumor-infiltrating lymphocytes in primary liver carcinoma. The study extracted blood RNA from unsorted whole blood and also extracted germline DNA. A constant-region primer primed TCR beta cDNA synthesis from about 550 ng of total RNA. Three nested multiplex PCR rounds of slightly modified ARM-PCR generated TCR beta libraries. A C-beta reverse primer and TRBV1-TRBV30 forward primers served in each of the first two PCR rounds, at ten to eleven cycles apiece. TCRdb independently ran MiXCR on the multiplex PCR reads; one entry per CDR3 protein. The data show around 170,000 distinct CDR3 sequences, about 60% seen once. The material sequenced was peripheral blood. These receptors were collected from a man aged 40-55 years with primary liver carcinoma and hepatitis B virus infection.

This clonotype has ten or more counts. The chain has TRBV11-2 and TRBJ2-1; D gene ambiguous. V lost 0 bases and J lost 10, with 13 bases in between. Looked up from germline, CDR1 is SGHAT and CDR2 is FQNNGV. The CDR3 contains 14 residues. The CDR3 reads CASSLDLPRPEQFF. The CDR3 DNA is TGTGCCAGCAGCTTAGATCTACCGCGGCCCGAGCAGTTCTTC. The full variable domain, in which reference TRBV11-2 and TRBJ2-1 provide the parts outside the CDR3, is EAGVAQSPRYKIIEKRQSVAFWCNPISGHATLYWYQQILGQGPKLLIQFQNNGVVDDSQLPKDRFSAERLKGVDSTLKIQPAKLEDSAVYLCASSLDLPRPEQFFGPGTRLTVL.

As for this clonotype: A read error is possible here, since a much larger clone lies one base away. CDR3 coding DNA: TGTGCCAGCAGCTTGAGTCGGTGGGAGGGGAAGCTGTTTTTT. Encoded protein: CASSLSRWEGKLFF. The V gene is TRBV11-1, the J gene TRBJ2-2, with 7 bases identical to TRBD2. This CDR3 region has 14 residues. Germline trimming cut 3 bases from V and 12 bases from J; bases unmatched to any gene: 10. Germline V gene data show CDR1 as SGHAT and CDR2 as FQDESV (reference sequence).

About this clonotype: One junction end disagrees with the germline gene, perhaps due to a read error. The chain uses TRBV10-3 and TRBJ2-5; 9 bases are shared with TRBD2. The CDR3 has 16 amino acids. Germline CDR1 ENHRY, CDR2 SYGVKD. The CDR3 loop is CATSEPGLASRETQYF. CDR3 nucleotides: TGTGCCACCAGTGAGCCAGGACTAGCGTCAAGGGAGACCCAGTACTTC.

About this clonotype: The conserved phenylalanine or tryptophan is not found at the CDR3 terminus, so this likely reflects a read error. This chain joins TRBV30 and TRBJ2-6; possible D gene TRBD2, 6 bases. This CDR3 has 13 amino acids. The germline V gene has CDR1 GTSNPN and CDR2 SVGIG (reference sequence). Trimming stripped 4 bases from V and 2 bases from J, with 6 bases between. The DNA for the CDR3 is TGTGCCTGGACGGGGGCTGGGGCCAACGTCCTGACTTCC. It encodes CAWTGAGANVLTS.

This chain links TRBV29-1 with TRBJ2-1; the match to TRBD2 covers 14 bases. The CDR3 runs to 16 residues. Trimming removed 4 bases from V and 4 bases from J; junction bases left unmatched: 6. Germline V CDR1 and CDR2: SQVTM, ANQGSEA. This chain's CDR3 is CSVGAGLAGAYNEQFF. Here the CDR3 DNA reads TGCAGCGTTGGGGCGGGACTAGCGGGGGCATACAATGAGCAGTTCTTC.

With regard to this clonotype: A read error may produce the germline difference seen at one junction end. The chain uses TRBV4-2 and TRBJ2-3; 8 bases are shared with TRBD1. CDR1 is LGHNA, CDR2 YNFKEQ, per germline. This CDR3 is 16 amino acids long. The CDR3 is CVSSHAQGVEPDTQYF. The CDR3 bases are TGTGTCAGCAGCCATGCACAGGGGGTTGAGCCAGATACGCAGTATTTT.

The rearrangement links TRBV4-1 to TRBJ2-1; 9 bases fit TRBD2. This CDR3 spans 14 amino acids. Germline V gives CDR1 MGHRA, CDR2 YSYEKL. V lost 7 bases to trimming and J lost 7 bases; unmatched junction nucleotides: 8. This chain's CDR3 is CASIHTSGPNEQFF. In DNA form, the CDR3 reads TGCGCCAGCATCCATACTAGCGGGCCTAATGAGCAGTTCTTC.

This clonotype was detected only once. A much larger clone lies a single base off, so this may be a read error. V and J are TRBV7-8 and TRBJ2-1; 9 nucleotides match TRBD2. Looked up from germline, CDR1 is SGHVS and CDR2 is FQNEAQ. J gave up 5 bases and V 7 bases, and 12 bases lay outside the gene matches. The CDR3 consists of 16 residues. This CDR3 is CASNSRGTSKNNEQFF. The CDR3 DNA is TGTGCCAGCAACTCCAGGGGGACTAGCAAAAACAATGAGCAGTTCTTC.

This chain joins TRBV6-2 or TRBV6-3 and TRBJ1-5; D is undetermined. With 1 base removed from V and 2 bases from J, the gap between germline ends came to 9 bases. Germline assignment: CDR1 MNHEY and CDR2 SVGEGT. The CDR3 extends over 15 amino acids. The DNA for the CDR3 is TGTGCCAGCAGTTACTTCGCACGGGGCAATCAGCCCCAGCATTTT. This sequence encodes CASSYFARGNQPQHF.

This clonotype was found a few times. Just one base apart from a much larger clone, this may be a read error. CDR3 protein: CSVPRGQGVTQYF. The CDR3 DNA sequence: TGCAGCGTTCCTCGGGGCCAAGGGGTTACGCAGTATTTT. The chain links TRBV29-1 to TRBJ2-3, with D perhaps given as TRBD1 or TRBD2 (5 bases each). Trimming stripped 5 bases from V and 8 bases from J, with 17 bases between. This CDR3 is built from 13 residues. CDR1 is SQVTM, CDR2 ANQGSEA, per germline.

About this clonotype: One base away lies a much larger clone, so this may be a sequencing read error. V usage is TRBV29-1 and J usage is TRBJ2-1; no definite D call. The CDR3 is 14 residues long. Germline CDR1 SQVTM, CDR2 ANQGSEA. V was shortened by 4 bases and J by 0 bases, with 10 bases between the two germline ends. The CDR3 sequence: CSVVSYSSYNEQFF. CDR3 nucleotide sequence: TGCAGCGTTGTGAGTTATAGCTCCTACAATGAGCAGTTCTTC.

Comments on this clonotype: This clone may be a read error of a much larger clone one base away. This chain links TRBV11-2 with TRBJ1-4; perhaps TRBD1 as D (5 bases). Germline V lookup: CDR1 SGHAT, CDR2 FQNNGV. The CDR3 totals 16 residues. V dropped 7 bases and J dropped 8 bases, with 23 bases sitting between them. CDR3 in DNA: TGTGCCAGCATCCCAGGGAGGGCCGATCGGCGGGAAAAACTGTTTTTT. Its translation is CASIPGRADRREKLFF.

About this clonotype itself: Sequence at one end of the junction differs from germline and may be a read error. The chain has TRBV11-2 and TRBJ1-1, with a possible D match to TRBD1 (5 bases). This CDR3 has 16 amino acids. CDR1 and CDR2 from the germline V gene are SGHAT and FQNNGV. CDR3 in amino acids: CASSLGWPRVNIEASF. The CDR3 region has the DNA TGTGCCAGCAGCTTAGGCTGGCCCAGGGTGAACATTGAAGCTTCCTTT.

The count of this clonotype is one. The junction differs from germline at one of its ends, possibly a read error. The CDR3 DNA is TGTTCCAGTTCTGGATCTGGGGATTCCTACAATGAGCAGTTCTTC. Protein: CSSSGSGDSYNEQFF. The rearrangement joins TRBV6-1 to TRBJ2-1; no clear D. In germline, CDR1 is MNHNS, CDR2 SASEGT. The CDR3 totals 15 residues.

This rearrangement joins TRBV28 to TRBJ2-5; tentative D call: TRBD2 (5 bases). Germline lookup yields CDR1 MDHEN and CDR2 SYDVKM. V lost 6 bases and J 4 bases, leaving 18 bases between the germline ends. The CDR3 totals 15 residues. This CDR3 is CASSKAGVLGETQYF. The CDR3, as DNA: TGTGCCAGCAGCAAGGCCGGGGTCCTTGGAGAGACCCAGTACTTC.